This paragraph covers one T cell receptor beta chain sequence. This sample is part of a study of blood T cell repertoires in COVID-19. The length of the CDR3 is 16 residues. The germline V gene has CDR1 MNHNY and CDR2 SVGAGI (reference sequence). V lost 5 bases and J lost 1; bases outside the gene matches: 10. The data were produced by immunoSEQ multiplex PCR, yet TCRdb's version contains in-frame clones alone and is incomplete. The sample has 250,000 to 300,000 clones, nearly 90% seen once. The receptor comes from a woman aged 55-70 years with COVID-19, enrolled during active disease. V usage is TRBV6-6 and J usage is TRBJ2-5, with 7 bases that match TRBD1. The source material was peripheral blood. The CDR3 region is CASSPRGIDGQETQYF. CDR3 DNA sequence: TGTGCCAGCAGTCCCAGGGGGATTGATGGCCAAGAGACCCAGTACTTC.